Listed below are T cell receptor beta chains from one sample, sequenced in a study of cytomegalovirus exposure and HLA in healthy donors. Assay: immunoSEQ multiplex PCR; the TCRdb copy retains only in-frame clones and omits some. This sample has about 79,000 clones, with around two thirds found just once. Sequenced: PBMCs. These receptors were obtained from a woman in her forties or fifties in good health and CMV-seropositive. The CDR3 runs from the conserved cysteine through the conserved F or W. Fields, in order: CDR3 DNA, CDR3 protein, D gene, CDR3 length, V gene, J gene, clone size. A D gene is named only where the DNA matches it firmly. Size tells how often a clone was seen (once, few, many) or the class of an expanded clone, and some rows leave it out.

TGCGCCAGCAGCGGGGCGACAGGGCTTGAAGCTTTCTTT	CASSGATGLEAFF	TRBD1	13	TRBV5-1	TRBJ1-1	-
TGCGCCAGCAGCTTGGTGGGTCAGGGAATTAACTATGGCTACACCTTC	CASSLVGQGINYGYTF	-	16	TRBV5-1	TRBJ1-2	-
TGTGCCAGCAGCGTAGAGGGGATCTATGGCTACACCTTC	CASSVEGIYGYTF	-	13	TRBV9	TRBJ1-2	-
TGCGCCAGCAGCCAATTGACAGGGGGCCCCTTCAATGAAAAACTGTTTTTT	CASSQLTGGPFNEKLFF	TRBD1	17	TRBV4-1	TRBJ1-4	few
TGTGCCAGCAGCGTAGTGGCAGGGGCATCGGGGACTGAAGCTTTCTTT	CASSVVAGASGTEAFF	-	16	TRBV9	TRBJ1-1	-
TGTGCCAGCAGTTACTCGGCGGTACCTAACTATGGCTACACCTTC	CASSYSAVPNYGYTF	-	15	TRBV6-5	TRBJ1-2	few
TGTGCCAGCAGCCCCTTGACAGGGGTGAACGCTGAAGCTTTCTTT	CASSPLTGVNAEAFF	TRBD1	15	TRBV9	TRBJ1-1	-
TGTGCCAGCAGCCTAGCAAGAGGCGATGAAGCTTTCTTT	CASSLARGDEAFF	-	13	TRBV7-9	TRBJ1-1	-
TGTGCCAGCAGTCTCGACAGCTATGGCTACACCTTC	CASSLDSYGYTF	-	12	TRBV6-5	TRBJ1-2	once
TGTGCCAGCAGTGAAACCGGGGCTAACTATGGCTACACCTTC	CASSETGANYGYTF	-	14	TRBV6-1	TRBJ1-2	-
TGTGCCAGCAGCTTAGGGGGGACAGGTTACGAGCAGTACTTC	CASSLGGTGYEQYF	TRBD1	14	TRBV7-2	TRBJ2-7	few
TGTGCCTGGAGAACAGGGGACACCGGGGAGCTGTTTTTT	CAWRTGDTGELFF	TRBD1	13	TRBV30	TRBJ2-2	few
TGTGCCAGCAGTCCTATCAGGGTGATTCAGCCCCAGCATTTT	CASSPIRVIQPQHF	-	14	TRBV27	TRBJ1-5	-
TGTGCCAGCAGCCAAGACGAACCGAATAGAAAGTTCTTC	CASSQDEPNRKFF	-	13	TRBV4-2	TRBJ2-1	-
TGCAGCGTTGCCAGCGGGGGGTACAATGAGCAGTTCTTC	CSVASGGYNEQFF	TRBD2	13	TRBV29-1	TRBJ2-1	-
TGTGCCAGCAGCGCCAAGCAGGGGGCCAATGAGCAGTTCTTC	CASSAKQGANEQFF	TRBD1	14	TRBV5-4	TRBJ2-1	-
TGTGCCAGTAGTACCCCCGGAGACGAGCAGTACTTC	CASSTPGDEQYF	-	12	TRBV19	TRBJ2-7	few
TGTGCCAGCAGCGTAGCTCTGGGTGCACAGGACTACGAGCAGTACTTC	CASSVALGAQDYEQYF	-	16	TRBV9	TRBJ2-7	few
TGCGCCAGCAGCCCTATTTACAGCTCACCCACCCGTCGGCATGGCTACACCTTC	CASSPIYSSPTRRHGYTF	-	18	TRBV4-1	TRBJ1-2	-
TGTGCCAGCAGCTTTAATGGCAGGGAGGCGACTGAAGCTTTCTTT	CASSFNGREATEAFF	-	15	TRBV5-6	TRBJ1-1	-